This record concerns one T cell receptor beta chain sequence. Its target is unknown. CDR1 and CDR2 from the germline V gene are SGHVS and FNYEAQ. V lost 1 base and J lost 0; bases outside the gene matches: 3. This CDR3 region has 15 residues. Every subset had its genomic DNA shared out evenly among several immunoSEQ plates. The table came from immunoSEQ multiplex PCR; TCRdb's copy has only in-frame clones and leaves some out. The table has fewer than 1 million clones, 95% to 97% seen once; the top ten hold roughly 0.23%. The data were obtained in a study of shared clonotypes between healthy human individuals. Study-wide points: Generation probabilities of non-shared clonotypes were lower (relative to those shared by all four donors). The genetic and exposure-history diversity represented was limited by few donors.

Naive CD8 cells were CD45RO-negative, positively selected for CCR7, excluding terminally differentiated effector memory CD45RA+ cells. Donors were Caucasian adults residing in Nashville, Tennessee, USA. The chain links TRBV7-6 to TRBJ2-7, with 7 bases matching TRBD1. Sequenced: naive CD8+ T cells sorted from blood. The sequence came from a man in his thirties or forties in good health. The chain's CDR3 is CASSLGGQSSYEQYF. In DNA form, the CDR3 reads TGTGCCAGCAGCTTAGGGGGACAGAGCTCCTACGAGCAGTACTTC.